A selection of T cell receptor beta chains follows, all from one sample in a study of monozygotic twins with inflammatory bowel disease. Using the 5' RACE reads, TCRdb records one entry per CDR3 protein without DNA. The table lists approximately 400,000 distinct CDR3 sequences. The sequenced material came from blood. The receptors come from a human donor with ulcerative colitis or Crohn's disease, or a healthy co-twin of an affected twin (not recorded which). CDR3s include the opening cysteine and the closing phenylalanine or tryptophan. Each record gives: J gene, CDR3 length, V gene, CDR3 protein.

>TRBJ1-6|16|TRBV5-1
CASSLLTSSYNSPLHF
>TRBJ2-2|14|TRBV29-1
CSVSSGSNTGELFF
>TRBJ2-5|15|TRBV10-3
CAISEDRGLAETQYF
>TRBJ1-6|13|TRBV6-5
CASSSLRGSPLHF
>TRBJ2-1|12|TRBV18
CASSPFSREQFF
>TRBJ1-1|14|TRBV12-3/TRBV12-4
CASSAGQGSTEAFF
>TRBJ2-2|17|TRBV5-1
CASSLTPDRANTGELFF
>TRBJ1-1|15|TRBV4-2
CASSPGQGGIPEAFF
>TRBJ2-7|15|TRBV6-1
CASSPGQGSNYEQYF
>TRBJ2-2|15|TRBV5-1
CASSSTSGDTGELFF
>TRBJ1-5|13|TRBV28
CASGYRGPQPQHF
>TRBJ1-3|14|TRBV7-9
CASSLSESGNTIYF
>TRBJ2-7|11|TRBV20-1
CSAEFNDEQYF
>TRBJ1-2|12|TRBV12-3/TRBV12-4
CASGGQGPGYTF
>TRBJ2-7|15|TRBV6-2/TRBV6-3
CASSYSGGVIYEQYF
>TRBJ2-3|14|TRBV27
CASRRLQTIDTQYF
>TRBJ2-5|14|TRBV10-3
CAISGAGGPETQYF
>TRBJ2-2|12|TRBV30
CAWKVEVGELFF
>TRBJ2-3|11|TRBV27
CASSASGGQYF
>TRBJ2-5|14|TRBV11-2
CASSLAGQGATQYF
>TRBJ2-2|11|TRBV10-3
CAISEGWELFF
>TRBJ2-2|14|TRBV11-2
CASSLVTSLGELFF
>TRBJ1-4|13|TRBV5-6
CASSPWTGGKLFF
>TRBJ1-1|13|TRBV20-1
CSARDWKGAEAFF
>TRBJ2-4|13|TRBV11-2
CASSPTRLTGQYF
>TRBJ2-5|15|TRBV7-8
CASSLPQGRRETQYF
>TRBJ1-6|13|TRBV12-3/TRBV12-4
CASSLRDSSPLHF
>TRBJ2-1|17|TRBV9
CASSVMTSGRAMNEQFF
>TRBJ2-3|18|TRBV28
CASSYKDREGLSTDTQYF
>TRBJ2-1|15|TRBV29-1
CSVQKVAAFNNEQFF
>TRBJ1-4|13|TRBV29-1
CSVVSGVREKLFF
>TRBJ1-1|16|TRBV20-1
CSARDGARRMNTEAFF